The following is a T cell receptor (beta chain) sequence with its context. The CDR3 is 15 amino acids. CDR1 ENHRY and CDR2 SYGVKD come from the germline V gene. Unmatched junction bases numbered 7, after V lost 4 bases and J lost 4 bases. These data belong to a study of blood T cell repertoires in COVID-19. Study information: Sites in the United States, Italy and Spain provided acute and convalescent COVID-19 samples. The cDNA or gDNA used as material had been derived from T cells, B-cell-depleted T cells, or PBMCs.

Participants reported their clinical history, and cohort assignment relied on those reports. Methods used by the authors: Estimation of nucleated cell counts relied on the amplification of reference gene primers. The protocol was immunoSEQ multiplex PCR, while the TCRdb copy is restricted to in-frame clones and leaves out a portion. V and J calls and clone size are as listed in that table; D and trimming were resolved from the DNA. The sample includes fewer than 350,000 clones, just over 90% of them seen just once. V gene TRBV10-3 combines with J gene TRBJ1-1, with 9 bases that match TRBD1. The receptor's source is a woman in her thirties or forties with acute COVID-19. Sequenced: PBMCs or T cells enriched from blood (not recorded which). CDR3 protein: CAISVGTGSATEAFF. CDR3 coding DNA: TGTGCCATCAGTGTTGGGACAGGGTCGGCCACTGAAGCTTTCTTT.